These 8 T cell receptor beta chains share one sample of origin, sequenced in a study of low-dose radiotherapy and immunotherapy resistance in tumors. TRAV- and TRBV-specific primers, spanning alpha and beta chains, primed first-strand cDNA. Amplification of TCRs used a constant-region primer and V-primer adapter for about 18 PCR cycles. TCRdb re-analysed the reads in MiXCR, keeping a single row per CDR3 protein. Of some 15,000 distinct CDR3 sequences in the sample, 40% to 60% were seen once. The receptors shown here come from a human donor with advanced metastatic prostate, ovarian, gallbladder or colorectal cancer (not recorded which). This table probably holds off-target reads from a library built for another chain.

J is TRBJ1-3 and V is TRBV5-1; unclear D gene. V was trimmed by 3 bases and J by 0 bases, leaving 16 bases between them. Germline V lookup: CDR1 SGHRS, CDR2 YFSETQ. The CDR3 consists of 17 residues. Here the CDR3 DNA reads TGCGCCAGCAGCTACGCCTGGGAGCCTAACTCTGGAAACACCATATATTTT. Amino acid sequence: CASSYAWEPNSGNTIYF.

J is TRBJ2-1 and V is TRBV5-1; D not certain. Germline CDR1 and CDR2: SGHRS and YFSETQ. The CDR3 extends over 12 amino acids. The V end was cut by 4 bases, the J end by 1 base, with 3 bases between. The DNA of the CDR3 is TGCGCCAGCAGCGAATCCTACAATGAGCAGTTCTTC. Its protein is CASSESYNEQFF.

This chain joins TRBV5-6 and TRBJ2-7; 9 bases align to TRBD2. V was clipped by 3 bases and J by 2 bases; unmatched bases: 6. The CDR3 contains 15 residues. The germline V gene encodes CDR1 SGHDT and CDR2 YYEEEE. The CDR3 nucleotides are TGTGCCAGCAGCTCTCTAGCGGGGCGCCCCTACGAGCAGTACTTC. Translation gives CASSSLAGRPYEQYF.

This rearrangement joins TRBV7-2 to TRBJ2-2; D is ambiguous. The ends were cut back, 4 bases at V and 0 bases at J, with 12 bases in the middle. The CDR3 is made up of 16 amino acids. Germline V lookup: CDR1 SGHTA, CDR2 FQGNSA. Written as DNA, the CDR3 is TGTGCCAGCAGCTCGAGTCCCCCCGCGAACACCGGGGAGCTGTTTTTT. This encodes CASSSSPPANTGELFF.

The rearrangement joins TRBV11-2 to TRBJ2-7; D unresolved. The V and J ends lost 7 bases and 6 bases respectively, with 22 bases between them. The CDR3 has 15 amino acids. Germline V gene lookup returns CDR1 SGHAT and CDR2 FQNNGV. In DNA, the CDR3 is TGTGCCAGCATCGATAGGGCAGTGCCTACCGGCGAGCAGTACTTC. Encoded protein: CASIDRAVPTGEQYF.

V usage is TRBV20-1 and J usage is TRBJ2-4; D is uncertain. CDR3 length: 15 amino acids. CDR1 DFQATT and CDR2 SNEGSKA come from the germline V gene (reference sequence). V shed 0 bases and J shed 7 bases, with 16 bases lying between them. The CDR3 bases are TGCAGTGCTAGAGAGCCATCAGCTGGGGTGAACATTCAGTACTTC. It yields the protein CSAREPSAGVNIQYF.

This clonotype was counted a few times. This chain joins TRBV7-2 and TRBJ1-4, with 11 positions matching TRBD1. This CDR3 region has 16 residues. CDR1 is SGHTA and CDR2 is FQGNSA in the germline V gene. The V segment lost 4 bases and the J segment 4 bases; nucleotides outside the gene matches: 5. CDR3 sequence: CASSYGGTGGNEKLFF. The CDR3 nucleotides are TGTGCCAGCAGCTACGGCGGGACAGGGGGTAATGAAAAACTGTTTTTT.

The V call is TRBV12-3 or TRBV12-4, the J call TRBJ1-2; D unresolved. The CDR3 has 16 amino acids. Trimming removed 1 base at V and 0 bases at J, with 12 bases between. The CDR3, as DNA: TGTGCCAGCAGTTTAGGAGGGCCCGGCGCTAACTATGGCTACACCTTC. As protein: CASSLGGPGANYGYTF.